What follows are 27 T cell receptor beta chains derived from one specimen sequenced in a study of memory CD4+ T cells and cytomegalovirus serostatus. The sort gate was single viable CD3+CD4+CD8-CD45RO+ cells for memory CD4+ T cells. Measured with immunoSEQ multiplex PCR; TCRdb has only the in-frame clones, and not every one. The sample comprises roughly 50,000 clones, 78% of which are singletons, and roughly 0.8% rests with the top ten. Material for sequencing was memory CD4+ T cells from blood. The source of these receptors is an adult in good health and CMV-seronegative.

This chain uses TRBV11-3 with TRBJ2-2; 8 nucleotides line up with TRBD2. The CDR3 loop spans 17 amino acids. Losses at the gene ends were 2 bases for V and 0 bases for J; bases not matched to a gene: 5. Looked up from germline, CDR1 is SGHNT and CDR2 is YENEEA. In DNA form, the CDR3 reads TGTGCCAGCAGCTTACGGGGAGCGGGGGCGAACACCGGGGAGCTGTTTTTT. This encodes CASSLRGAGANTGELFF.

This clone was counted a few times. The rearrangement joins TRBV9 to TRBJ2-1; 8 nucleotides align to TRBD2. Germline lookup yields CDR1 SGDLS and CDR2 YYNGEE. The CDR3 is 17 amino acids. V was pared by 4 bases and J by 8 bases, with 17 bases of the junction left unmatched. The chain's CDR3 is CASSPIDGGGSLDEQFF. The DNA of the CDR3 is TGTGCCAGCAGCCCAATAGATGGCGGGGGGTCCCTCGATGAGCAGTTCTTC.

V is TRBV30 and J is TRBJ1-2; possibly TRBD1 for D (5 bases). The germline V and J ends were trimmed by 0 bases and 10 bases, with 12 bases remaining between them. Germline V gene sequence: CDR1 GTSNPN, CDR2 SVGIG (reference sequence). The CDR3 loop spans 12 amino acids. CDR3 amino acids: CAWSVMGLPYTF. In DNA, the CDR3 is TGTGCCTGGAGTGTGATGGGACTGCCCTACACCTTC.

The chain carries TRBV28 and TRBJ2-7; possible D gene TRBD1, 6 bases. The germline CDR1 and CDR2 sequences are MDHEN and SYDVKM. With 4 bases removed from V and 1 base from J, the gap between germline ends came to 14 bases. The CDR3 consists of 15 residues. The DNA of the CDR3 is TGTGCCAGCAGTTCCCCGACAGGTGGGTCCTACGAGCAGTACTTC. Translation gives CASSSPTGGSYEQYF.

The chain recombines TRBV19 with TRBJ2-5; the D gene is possibly TRBD1 (6 bases). Germline CDR1 and CDR2: LNHDA and SQIVND (reference sequence). The CDR3 has 14 residues. Trimming removed 5 bases from V and 4 bases from J, with 14 bases in between. The CDR3 sequence is CASSPGHRRETQYF. The CDR3 DNA sequence: TGTGCCAGTAGTCCGGGACACCGGCGAGAGACCCAGTACTTC.

The chain combines TRBV6-1 with TRBJ2-7, with TRBD2 as a possible D gene (7 bases). The CDR3 is 13 amino acids. The ends were cut back, 5 bases at V and 9 bases at J, with 17 bases in the middle. Germline V lookup: CDR1 MNHNS, CDR2 SASEGT. This CDR3 is CASSSRGPGGQYF. In DNA, the CDR3 is TGTGCCAGCAGTTCCCGGGGGCCGGGAGGGCAGTACTTC.

The chain links TRBV30 to TRBJ1-5, with 8 bases identical to TRBD1. Trimming removed 7 bases from V and 2 bases from J; junction bases left unmatched: 7. The length of the CDR3 is 14 residues. CDR1 is GTSNPN and CDR2 is SVGIG in the germline V gene (reference sequence). CDR3 sequence: CAFRGPGGNQPQHF. In nucleotides, the CDR3 is TGTGCCTTCAGGGGGCCAGGCGGCAATCAGCCCCAGCATTTT.

The genes are TRBV10-2 and TRBJ2-3, with no clear D. Germline assignment: CDR1 WSHSY and CDR2 SAAADI. Trimming removed 5 bases at V and 9 bases at J, with 12 bases between. This CDR3 has 12 residues. DNA of the CDR3: TGCGCCAGCAGTCAGGCCCGGTCCACGCAGTATTTT. This gives the protein CASSQARSTQYF.

The V gene is TRBV19, the J gene TRBJ2-7; D is unresolved. V was shortened by 6 bases and J by 2 bases, with 14 bases between the two germline ends. The CDR3 is made up of 14 amino acids. Germline V CDR1 and CDR2: LNHDA, SQIVND (reference sequence). CDR3 amino acids: CASSTQYLTYEQYF. CDR3 sequence (DNA): TGTGCCAGTAGCACTCAGTACCTTACCTACGAGCAGTACTTC.

The gene calls are TRBV6-5 and TRBJ2-5; the D gene is possibly TRBD1 (6 bases). In germline, CDR1 is MNHEY, CDR2 SVGAGI. The CDR3 is made up of 12 amino acids. Trimming left V 5 bases short and J 3 bases short, with 7 bases between. The CDR3 DNA sequence: TGTGCCAGCAGTAGGACAGAAGAGACCCAGTACTTC. Translation: CASSRTEETQYF.

The chain has TRBV28 and TRBJ2-5, with 11 bases fitting TRBD1. CDR1 is MDHEN and CDR2 is SYDVKM in the germline V gene. Trimming removed 1 base from V and 11 bases from J; junction bases left unmatched: 9. This CDR3 has 15 residues. The DNA of the CDR3 is TGTGCCAGCAGTTTATCGGGGGACAGGGGGGACCAGCAGTACTTC. Protein sequence: CASSLSGDRGDQQYF.

In its sample, this clone was seen a few times. The chain is built from TRBV28 and TRBJ2-3; TRBD1 matches 7 bases. Looked up from germline, CDR1 is MDHEN and CDR2 is SYDVKM. The CDR3 is made up of 17 amino acids. The V gene end was trimmed by 7 bases and the J gene end by 6 bases; junction bases not matched to a gene: 19. As DNA, the CDR3 is TGTGCCAGCACTCCTTACCGAAAGACAGGGTCCACGGATACGCAGTATTTT. Its protein product is CASTPYRKTGSTDTQYF.

This sequence joins TRBV10-1 and TRBJ1-2; D may be TRBD1 (5 bases). This CDR3 comprises 14 residues. Germline loops: CDR1 WNHNN, CDR2 SYGVQD (reference sequence). The germline V and J ends were trimmed by 6 bases and 2 bases, with 13 bases remaining between them. CDR3 amino acids: CASSARTRNYGYTF. The CDR3 DNA follows: TGCGCCAGCAGCGCTCGGACAAGAAACTATGGCTACACCTTC.

This clone was detected a few times. The gene calls are TRBV30 and TRBJ1-1; D remains ambiguous. Per the germline V gene, CDR1 is GTSNPN and CDR2 is SVGIG (reference sequence). Trimming pared 0 bases from V and 1 base from J, leaving 6 bases between. The CDR3 is made up of 13 amino acids. Here the CDR3 reads CAWSVLENTEAFF. CDR3 coding DNA: TGTGCCTGGAGTGTGCTTGAGAACACTGAAGCTTTCTTT.

The chain links TRBV30 to TRBJ1-6; D remains unclear. This CDR3 comprises 13 residues. In germline, CDR1 is GTSNPN, CDR2 SVGIG (reference sequence). Trimming cost V 4 bases and J 4 bases, with 8 bases left between them. In nucleotides, the CDR3 is TGTGCCTGGAACGCAGATTATAATTCACCCCTCCACTTT. It yields the protein CAWNADYNSPLHF.

This chain links TRBV19 with TRBJ2-7, with 9 bases aligning to TRBD1. Germline CDR1 LNHDA, CDR2 SQIVND (reference sequence). CDR3 length: 15 residues. The V segment lost 9 bases and the J segment 0 bases; nucleotides outside the gene matches: 9. CDR3 sequence: CASHQPGQGSYEQYF. The CDR3 DNA follows: TGTGCCAGCCATCAACCGGGACAGGGCTCCTACGAGCAGTACTTC.

The V call is TRBV25-1, the J call TRBJ2-7; D is perhaps TRBD1 (5 bases). This CDR3 is 12 amino acids long. V shed 4 bases and J shed 2 bases, with 6 bases lying between them. The germline gives CDR1 MGHDK, CDR2 SYGVNS. This CDR3 reads CASSGQTYEQYF. The CDR3 nucleotides are TGTGCCAGCAGTGGACAGACCTACGAGCAGTACTTC.

By sample fraction, this clone is medium-sized. This specimen includes other DNA sequences encoding the same CDR3. The rearrangement links TRBV15 to TRBJ1-2, with D uncertain. With 0 bases removed from V and 4 bases from J, the gap between germline ends came to 3 bases. Germline values: CDR1 LNHNV, CDR2 YYDKDF (reference sequence). This CDR3 is built from 12 residues. The CDR3 nucleotides read TGTGCCACCAGCAGAGAGTCCTATGGCTACACCTTC. This sequence encodes CATSRESYGYTF.

This chain links TRBV18 with TRBJ2-5; D perhaps matches TRBD2 (6 bases). The germline gives CDR1 KGHSH, CDR2 LQKENI. Trimming stripped 0 bases from V and 5 bases from J, with 10 bases between. This CDR3 has 14 amino acids. The CDR3 nucleotides are TGTGCCAGCTCACCACCGTCCCGGGGGGAGACCCAGTACTTC. Protein: CASSPPSRGETQYF. Together with reference TRBV18 and TRBJ2-5, the CDR3 gives the full variable domain: NAGVMQNPRHLVRRRGQEARLRCSPMKGHSHVYWYRQLPEEGLKFMVYLQKENIIDESGMPKERFSAEFPKEGPSILRIQQVVRGDSAAYFCASSPPSRGETQYFGPGTRLLVL.

The rearrangement links TRBV5-6 to TRBJ1-1; D may be TRBD1 (6 bases). Germline V CDR1 and CDR2: SGHDT, YYEEEE. The CDR3 runs to 16 residues. Trimming removed 1 base from V and 7 bases from J, with 20 bases in between. The DNA for the CDR3 is TGTGCCAGCAGCTTGATGACCATGGGGGCCCGCCATGAAGCTTTCTTT. Its translation is CASSLMTMGARHEAFF.

The rearrangement links TRBV7-6 to TRBJ1-4; 9 bases fit TRBD1. Germline V gene data show CDR1 as SGHVS and CDR2 as FNYEAQ. V lost 3 bases, J lost 4 bases, and 3 bases stayed unmatched. The CDR3 spans 15 residues. The CDR3 nucleotides are TGTGCCAGCAGCTTGACAGGGGGGGATAATGAAAAACTGTTTTTT. Protein sequence: CASSLTGGDNEKLFF.

The chain recombines TRBV27 with TRBJ2-7; D is ambiguous. The germline V and J ends were trimmed by 3 bases and 6 bases, with 12 bases remaining between them. Germline V CDR1 and CDR2: MNHEY, SMNVEV (reference sequence). This CDR3 has 13 residues. CDR3 sequence: CASSFFNRGEQYF. As DNA, the CDR3 is TGTGCCAGCAGTTTTTTTAACCGAGGCGAGCAGTACTTC.

The rearrangement uses TRBV5-4 and TRBJ2-7; perhaps TRBD2 as D (6 bases). CDR1 is SGHNT and CDR2 is YYREEE in the germline V gene (reference sequence). V shed 4 bases and J shed 2 bases, with 22 bases lying between them. This CDR3 comprises 17 residues. The CDR3 sequence: CASSLSISGGPTYEQYF. In DNA form, the CDR3 reads TGTGCCAGCAGCCTGTCAATTAGCGGAGGCCCCACCTACGAGCAGTACTTC.

This clone was seen a handful of times. The chain employs TRBV15 and TRBJ1-1; possibly TRBD1 for D (5 bases). The CDR3 totals 14 residues. Deletions cut 0 bases from V and 4 bases from J, with 9 bases between. Germline V CDR1 and CDR2: LNHNV, YYDKDF (reference sequence). In DNA, the CDR3 is TGTGCCACCAGCAGAGACAGGGCGAGCACTGAAGCTTTCTTT. This encodes CATSRDRASTEAFF.

The chain uses TRBV25-1 and TRBJ1-3; D ambiguous. CDR1 is MGHDK, CDR2 SYGVNS, per germline. CDR3 length equals 15 residues. Between the trimmed V and J ends, which lost 3 bases and 0 bases, there was a span of 9 bases. CDR3 protein: CASSDSGSSGNTIYF. The DNA of the CDR3 is TGTGCCAGCAGTGATTCCGGCTCCTCTGGAAACACCATATATTTT.

The chain combines TRBV9 with TRBJ1-1, with D maybe TRBD1 (5 bases). The CDR3 loop spans 14 amino acids. The germline V gene has CDR1 SGDLS and CDR2 YYNGEE. V dropped 1 base and J dropped 2 bases, with 9 bases sitting between them. The CDR3 sequence: CASSVQQDNTEAFF. The CDR3 coding sequence is TGTGCCAGCAGCGTACAACAGGATAACACTGAAGCTTTCTTT.

The gene calls are TRBV25-1 and TRBJ1-4, with D uncertain. The CDR3 is made up of 15 amino acids. CDR1 is MGHDK and CDR2 is SYGVNS in the germline V gene. V was trimmed by 1 base and J by 2 bases, leaving 8 bases between them. The CDR3 DNA is TGTGCCAGCAGTGAATCTCAGCTCACTAATGAAAAACTGTTTTTT. Its translation is CASSESQLTNEKLFF.